This is a list of T cell receptor beta chains from one sample in a study of blood T cells in healthy people across ages. TCRdb called the 5' RACE reads again in MiXCR, with one record for every CDR3 protein. In the table there are about 1.1 million distinct CDR3 sequences, under 40% of which are singletons. Sequencing used blood. These receptors were obtained from a man aged 18 to 29 in good health. The conserved cysteine and the conserved F or W are not part of the CDR3 here. Clone size is given for some rows only: seen once, a few or many times, or a class if the clone is expanded.

v_call: TRBV7-9
clone_size: few
cdr3_length: 12
j_call: TRBJ2-5
cdr3_aa: ASSPTGLATAQY

v_call: TRBV20-1
clone_size: few
cdr3_length: 15
j_call: TRBJ2-4
cdr3_aa: SASIPGIKTGGNIQY

v_call: TRBV6-2/TRBV6-3
clone_size: once
cdr3_length: 14
j_call: TRBJ2-5
cdr3_aa: ASSPRSGGYKETQY

v_call: TRBV7-6
clone_size: few
cdr3_length: 14
j_call: TRBJ1-5
cdr3_aa: ASSLESRGANQPQH

v_call: TRBV13
clone_size: many
cdr3_length: 12
j_call: TRBJ2-3
cdr3_aa: ASSPSQIDDTQY

v_call: TRBV29-1
clone_size: -
cdr3_length: 11
j_call: TRBJ2-6
cdr3_aa: SVLGSGANVLT

v_call: TRBV6-6
clone_size: -
cdr3_length: 12
j_call: TRBJ2-5
cdr3_aa: ASQQNPTRETQY

v_call: TRBV12-3/TRBV12-4
clone_size: many
cdr3_length: 11
j_call: TRBJ2-1
cdr3_aa: ASSWGRLHEQF

v_call: TRBV11-2
clone_size: few
cdr3_length: 13
j_call: TRBJ1-4
cdr3_aa: ASSLEARDNEKLF

v_call: TRBV12-3/TRBV12-4
clone_size: few
cdr3_length: 12
j_call: -
cdr3_aa: ASSMPDILYEQY

v_call: TRBV14
clone_size: -
cdr3_length: 11
j_call: TRBJ2-7
cdr3_aa: ASSQDFRNEQY

v_call: TRBV2
clone_size: -
cdr3_length: 13
j_call: TRBJ2-1
cdr3_aa: ASSRLPGLDNEQF

v_call: TRBV7-9
clone_size: few
cdr3_length: 10
j_call: TRBJ1-2
cdr3_aa: ASSFSAYGYT

v_call: TRBV14
clone_size: few
cdr3_length: 12
j_call: TRBJ1-4
cdr3_aa: ASSHVPGQSGLF

v_call: TRBV29-1
clone_size: few
cdr3_length: 11
j_call: TRBJ1-2
cdr3_aa: SAQGTANYGYT

v_call: TRBV20-1
clone_size: once
cdr3_length: 12
j_call: TRBJ1-2
cdr3_aa: SAKNREESYGYT

v_call: TRBV20-1
clone_size: few
cdr3_length: 11
j_call: TRBJ1-4
cdr3_aa: SARPTGVEKLF

v_call: TRBV11-2
clone_size: few
cdr3_length: 13
j_call: TRBJ2-4
cdr3_aa: ASSGYRVRGNIQY

v_call: TRBV20-1
clone_size: -
cdr3_length: 12
j_call: TRBJ2-1
cdr3_aa: SAQGLASNNEQF

v_call: TRBV6-1
clone_size: -
cdr3_length: 16
j_call: TRBJ1-6
cdr3_aa: ASSPVGSAFADGSPLH

v_call: TRBV4-2
clone_size: -
cdr3_length: 14
j_call: TRBJ2-7
cdr3_aa: ASSQDIGPDSYEQY

v_call: TRBV27
clone_size: few
cdr3_length: 12
j_call: TRBJ2-7
cdr3_aa: ASSTWTSPYEQY

v_call: TRBV4-1
clone_size: few
cdr3_length: 14
j_call: TRBJ1-4
cdr3_aa: ASSQIQTGLYEKLF

v_call: TRBV4-2
clone_size: -
cdr3_length: 12
j_call: TRBJ2-1
cdr3_aa: AGSQEFGGNEQF

v_call: TRBV6-2/TRBV6-3
clone_size: -
cdr3_length: 13
j_call: TRBJ2-5
cdr3_aa: ASSPFWDPRETQY

v_call: TRBV7-9
clone_size: -
cdr3_length: 15
j_call: TRBJ1-5
cdr3_aa: ASSLGFANGGNQPQH

v_call: TRBV27
clone_size: few
cdr3_length: 11
j_call: TRBJ2-3
cdr3_aa: ASSFSGLDTQY

v_call: TRBV29-1
clone_size: many
cdr3_length: 13
j_call: TRBJ2-3
cdr3_aa: SVRRDPQSADTQY

v_call: TRBV7-2
clone_size: -
cdr3_length: 12
j_call: TRBJ2-3
cdr3_aa: ASSPNGGPDAQY

v_call: TRBV11-3
clone_size: -
cdr3_length: 14
j_call: TRBJ2-3
cdr3_aa: ASSPGLLLDTDTQY

v_call: TRBV6-6
clone_size: few
cdr3_length: 12
j_call: TRBJ2-1
cdr3_aa: ASSHASGGNEQF

v_call: TRBV13
clone_size: -
cdr3_length: 11
j_call: TRBJ2-3
cdr3_aa: ASSNTGGDTQY

v_call: TRBV7-9
clone_size: few
cdr3_length: 13
j_call: TRBJ1-2
cdr3_aa: ASSLGAGADYGYT

v_call: TRBV4-3
clone_size: -
cdr3_length: 13
j_call: TRBJ1-4
cdr3_aa: ASSQEPGRRGKLF

v_call: TRBV4-2
clone_size: -
cdr3_length: 12
j_call: TRBJ2-5
cdr3_aa: ASSQGTSPHEQY

v_call: TRBV27
clone_size: few
cdr3_length: 13
j_call: TRBJ2-7
cdr3_aa: ASSVGLAGSYEQY

v_call: TRBV7-2
clone_size: -
cdr3_length: 10
j_call: TRBJ2-1
cdr3_aa: ASSLIGTEQF

v_call: TRBV7-9
clone_size: few
cdr3_length: 13
j_call: TRBJ1-2
cdr3_aa: ASSGRELVLGGYT

v_call: TRBV29-1
clone_size: many
cdr3_length: 11
j_call: TRBJ1-1
cdr3_aa: SVRGQSDTEAF

v_call: TRBV9
clone_size: few
cdr3_length: 16
j_call: TRBJ2-5
cdr3_aa: ASSGGKGGLTIQETQY

v_call: TRBV7-2
clone_size: -
cdr3_length: 13
j_call: TRBJ2-3
cdr3_aa: ASSSTSGAHGTQY

v_call: TRBV7-2
clone_size: few
cdr3_length: 9
j_call: TRBJ2-3
cdr3_aa: ASIFTDTQY

v_call: TRBV6-5
clone_size: -
cdr3_length: 10
j_call: TRBJ1-1
cdr3_aa: ASSYEGGEAF

v_call: TRBV12-3/TRBV12-4
clone_size: -
cdr3_length: 11
j_call: TRBJ1-2
cdr3_aa: ASSKRDRAGNT

v_call: TRBV12-3/TRBV12-4
clone_size: few
cdr3_length: 13
j_call: TRBJ1-6
cdr3_aa: ASSFVRQGNSPLH

v_call: TRBV5-6
clone_size: -
cdr3_length: 10
j_call: TRBJ1-1
cdr3_aa: ASSARGLGAF

v_call: TRBV30
clone_size: -
cdr3_length: 11
j_call: TRBJ1-1
cdr3_aa: AWGGPLSTEAF

v_call: TRBV7-2
clone_size: -
cdr3_length: 14
j_call: TRBJ2-1
cdr3_aa: ASSLVGAKSYNEQF

v_call: TRBV6-6
clone_size: few
cdr3_length: 13
j_call: TRBJ1-1
cdr3_aa: ASSYLIPALREAF

v_call: TRBV20-1
clone_size: -
cdr3_length: 16
j_call: TRBJ1-3
cdr3_aa: SARGRPGQTSSGNTIY

v_call: TRBV12-3/TRBV12-4
clone_size: -
cdr3_length: 16
j_call: TRBJ2-6
cdr3_aa: ANYFPGQESSGANVLT

v_call: TRBV7-2
clone_size: many
cdr3_length: 11
j_call: TRBJ1-2
cdr3_aa: ASSLVENYGYT

v_call: TRBV20-1
clone_size: -
cdr3_length: 14
j_call: TRBJ2-2
cdr3_aa: SAKEGQGASTGELF

v_call: TRBV4-1
clone_size: -
cdr3_length: 12
j_call: TRBJ2-1
cdr3_aa: ASSQEEYGGEQF